The source of this TCR beta chain is a study of shared clonotypes between healthy human individuals. Across the whole study: The composition of the donors was two women and a few men aged 18 to 49.

From germline, CDR1 is SGHTA and CDR2 FQGNSA. This CDR3 has 14 residues. V shed 5 bases, J shed 0 bases, and the junction held 3 bases outside the gene matches. In regard to this clone: This CDR3 is also generated by other DNA sequences in the sample.

The authors ran unsorted PBMC replicate PCRs on around 320 ng DNA, about 30,000 T cell genomes. Profiled with immunoSEQ multiplex PCR; TCRdb holds only in-frame clones, not every one. Here the sample spans hundreds of thousands of clones, around 79% being singletons. This sequence was found in a woman aged 40 to 55 in good health. Some clones in this sample may be carry-over from other donors' samples. Sequences were obtained from PBMCs. The rearrangement joins TRBV7-2 to TRBJ1-1, with 7 bases lining up with TRBD1. The CDR3 bases are TGTGCCAGCAGCCCCGACAGGGTGAACACTGAAGCTTTCTTT. It specifies CASSPDRVNTEAFF.